This TCR beta chain was captured by sequencing in a study of shared clonotypes between healthy human individuals. The naive CD8 fraction comprised CD45RO-negative cells positively selected for CCR7 and excluded terminally differentiated effector memory CD45RA+ cells. On this clone itself: Its antigen remains unknown.

The data were produced by immunoSEQ multiplex PCR, yet TCRdb's version contains in-frame clones alone and is incomplete. The sample has roughly 2,000,000 clones, around 93% seen once. The CDR3 is made up of 14 amino acids. The germline V gene encodes CDR1 SQVTM and CDR2 ANQGSEA. V shed 4 bases and J 5 bases; nucleotides not matched to a gene: 3. Study-wide results and caveats: Across several donors, naive CD4 shared around 5.3%, naive CD8 about 3.2%, memory CD4 roughly 2.4%, memory CD8 0.4%. Rarefaction revealed incomplete sorted-subset sequencing despite large depth.

Sequenced material: naive CD8+ T cells from PBMCs. The J gene is TRBJ2-1, the V gene TRBV29-1; TRBD1 aligns across 12 bases. This TCR came from a man aged 18 to 29 in good health. Some clones in this sample may be carry-over from other donors' samples. CDR3: CSVGDRGHNNEQFF. CDR3 sequence (DNA): TGCAGCGTTGGGGACAGGGGGCACAACAATGAGCAGTTCTTC.